The rows below give T cell receptor beta chains drawn from one sample of a study of early T cells in non-severe SARS-CoV-2 infection. In TCRdb, the 5' RACE reads were re-called with MiXCR into one record per CDR3 protein. Among more than 20,000 distinct CDR3 sequences listed, less than 4.5% were seen once. Sequencing was carried out using whole blood. Receptors were obtained from an adult who was a healthcare worker with PCR-confirmed SARS-CoV-2 infection or an uninfected control (not recorded which). Each CDR3 is given with its conserved first and last residue. The order of the fields is J gene, clone size, D gene, V gene, CDR3 protein, CDR3 DNA. A D gene is named only where the DNA matches it firmly. Rows may omit the clone size; those that give it use once, few, many or a size class.

TRBJ2-4 | few | TRBD1 | TRBV10-3 | CAVSQGETKNIQYF | TGTGCCGTTTCTCAGGGGGAAACCAAAAACATTCAGTACTTC
TRBJ2-7 | few | - | TRBV7-2 | CASSLGGTLGLEQYF | TGTGCCAGCAGCTTAGGCGGGACACTAGGACTCGAGCAGTACTTC
TRBJ1-1 | - | - | TRBV6-2/TRBV6-3 | CASSYSGTPGTEAFF | TGTGCCAGCAGTTACTCCGGGACTCCGGGGACTGAAGCTTTCTTT
TRBJ2-3 | many | - | TRBV6-5 | CASNLRRSTDTQYF | TGTGCCAGCAATTTACGTCGGAGCACAGATACGCAGTATTTT
TRBJ2-5 | - | TRBD2 | TRBV29-1 | CSVILAGGTRETQYF | TGCAGCGTTATTCTAGCGGGGGGGACTAGAGAGACCCAGTACTTC
TRBJ2-1 | - | - | TRBV29-1 | CSAPSPLDGGSYNEQFF | TGCAGCGCTCCCTCACCTCTGGACGGGGGCTCCTACAATGAGCAGTTCTTC
TRBJ1-5 | many | - | TRBV7-6 | CASSLWGPNQPQHF | TGTGCCAGCAGCTTATGGGGCCCCAATCAGCCCCAGCATTTT
TRBJ2-3 | many | - | TRBV6-1 | CASSLQGFSTDTQYF | TGTGCCAGCAGTCTACAGGGATTTAGCACAGATACGCAGTATTTT
TRBJ1-2 | many | - | TRBV4-3 | CASSQEAVSYGYTF | TGCGCCAGCAGCCAAGAAGCAGTGAGCTATGGCTACACCTTC
TRBJ2-2 | - | TRBD1 | TRBV6-6 | CASRDSNTGELFF | TGTGCCAGCCGGGACAGTAACACCGGGGAGCTGTTTTTT
TRBJ2-5 | many | TRBD1 | TRBV25-1 | CASRPFETGGTETQYF | TGTGCCAGCAGACCATTTGAGACAGGGGGAACGGAGACCCAGTACTTC
TRBJ1-5 | many | - | TRBV20-1 | CSARLHGIGNQPQHF | TGCAGTGCTAGACTCCATGGAATAGGCAATCAGCCCCAGCATTTT
TRBJ1-1 | few | TRBD1 | TRBV12-3/TRBV12-4 | CASRPGTGRNTEAFF | TGTGCCAGCAGACCGGGGACAGGGAGGAACACTGAAGCTTTCTTT
TRBJ1-1 | many | - | TRBV4-3 | CASSQEVGNTEAFF | TGCGCCAGCAGCCAAGAAGTCGGTAACACTGAAGCTTTCTTT
TRBJ2-5 | many | TRBD2 | TRBV7-9 | CASSSPEAGITKETQYF | TGTGCCAGCAGCTCCCCCGAAGCGGGGATTACCAAAGAGACCCAGTACTTC
TRBJ1-1 | - | - | TRBV28 | CASSFSTVGAFF | TGTGCCAGCAGTTTTAGTACGGTGGGAGCTTTCTTT
TRBJ2-7 | many | - | TRBV28 | CASSQGIYEQYF | TGTGCCAGCAGTCAAGGTATCTACGAGCAGTACTTC
TRBJ2-1 | many | - | TRBV19 | CASSKTAYNEQFF | TGTGCCAGTAGTAAGACTGCTTACAATGAGCAGTTCTTC
TRBJ2-1 | many | - | TRBV28 | CASSLADEYNEQFF | TGTGCCAGCAGTTTAGCTGACGAGTACAATGAGCAGTTCTTC
TRBJ2-3 | few | - | TRBV12-3/TRBV12-4 | CASSPRPMTLTSTDTQYF | TGTGCCAGCAGTCCCCGACCGATGACCCTAACTAGCACAGATACGCAGTATTTT
TRBJ2-3 | many | - | TRBV5-1 | CASSFGRGSDTQYF | TGCGCCAGCAGCTTCGGACGGGGATCAGATACGCAGTATTTT
TRBJ1-5 | many | TRBD1 | TRBV7-2 | CASSLVDRRGDQPQHF | TGTGCCAGCAGCTTAGTGGACAGGCGTGGGGATCAGCCCCAGCATTTT
TRBJ1-6 | many | - | TRBV10-3 | CAISDRKRWNNSPLHF | TGTGCCATCAGTGACAGGAAAAGGTGGAATAATTCACCCCTCCACTTT
TRBJ2-3 | few | TRBD2 | TRBV4-3 | CASSQVTSGADTQYF | TGCGCCAGCAGCCAAGTAACTAGCGGGGCGGATACGCAGTATTTT
TRBJ2-4 | few | - | TRBV20-1 | CSARDQGGVGIQYF | TGCAGTGCTAGAGATCAAGGCGGGGTAGGGATTCAGTACTTC
TRBJ1-1 | many | TRBD1 | TRBV28 | CAISDRGRYTEAFF | TGTGCCATCTCGGACAGGGGTCGGTACACTGAAGCTTTCTTT
TRBJ2-3 | many | TRBD2 | TRBV4-3 | CASSHRGGSTDTQYF | TGCGCCAGCAGCCATCGCGGGGGGAGCACAGATACGCAGTATTTT
TRBJ2-1 | - | - | TRBV13 | CASSREGGSYNEQFF | TGTGCCAGCAGCCGTGAGGGGGGGAGCTACAATGAGCAGTTCTTC
TRBJ2-3 | - | - | TRBV7-2 | CASSLNMRERADTQYF | TGTGCCAGCAGCTTAAATATGAGGGAGCGGGCAGATACGCAGTATTTT
TRBJ2-7 | many | - | TRBV5-1 | CASSPRTDGYEQYF | TGCGCCAGCAGCCCCCGGACAGACGGCTACGAGCAGTACTTC
TRBJ2-1 | many | - | TRBV7-2 | CASSLGRQDFNEQFF | TGTGCCAGCAGCTTAGGACGCCAAGACTTCAATGAGCAGTTCTTC
TRBJ2-5 | - | - | TRBV12-3/TRBV12-4 | CASSPHGTPQETQYF | TGTGCCAGCAGTCCTCACGGTACACCGCAAGAGACCCAGTACTTC
TRBJ2-2 | many | - | TRBV11-2 | CASSPGGRGNTGELFF | TGTGCCAGCAGCCCCGGCGGACGGGGAAACACCGGGGAGCTGTTTTTT
TRBJ2-7 | many | - | TRBV20-1 | CSARDLVGESYEQYF | TGCAGTGCTAGAGATTTAGTCGGGGAGTCCTACGAGCAGTACTTC
TRBJ2-3 | many | TRBD2 | TRBV7-2 | CASSLRTSGTDTQYF | TGTGCCAGCAGCTTAAGGACTAGCGGCACAGATACGCAGTATTTT
TRBJ2-3 | many | - | TRBV18 | CASSPKRTSTDTQYF | TGTGCCAGCTCACCCAAAAGGACTAGCACAGATACGCAGTATTTT
TRBJ1-1 | - | - | TRBV21-1 | CASSKAIGGPPNTEAFF | TGTGCCAGCAGCAAAGCGATAGGGGGGCCACCGAACACTGAAGCTTTCTTT
TRBJ2-5 | many | - | TRBV29-1 | CSVDIGYAQETQYF | TGCAGCGTTGACATAGGGTATGCCCAAGAGACCCAGTACTTC
TRBJ2-1 | many | - | TRBV18 | CASSQEIQNEQFF | TGTGCCAGCTCACAGGAAATCCAAAATGAGCAGTTCTTC
TRBJ2-5 | - | TRBD2 | TRBV5-4 | CASSLSLTSGATTETQYF | TGTGCCAGCAGCTTGTCCTTGACTAGCGGGGCTACTACCGAGACCCAGTACTTC
TRBJ2-2 | many | - | TRBV4-2 | CASSQATNTGELFF | TGTGCCAGCAGCCAAGCCACAAACACCGGGGAGCTGTTTTTT
TRBJ2-3 | many | TRBD2 | TRBV5-1 | CASSSSGGAPDTQYF | TGCGCCAGCAGTTCGAGCGGGGGGGCCCCAGATACGCAGTATTTT
TRBJ1-2 | - | - | TRBV12-3/TRBV12-4 | CASTPGQGGYTF | TGTGCCAGCACACCGGGGCAGGGAGGCTACACCTTC
TRBJ1-4 | many | - | TRBV4-3 | CASSQDGRGGEKLFF | TGCGCCAGCAGCCAAGATGGGCGGGGAGGTGAAAAACTGTTTTTT
TRBJ2-7 | many | TRBD1 | TRBV7-9 | CASSTPGQVLEQYF | TGTGCCAGCAGCACACCGGGACAGGTTTTAGAGCAGTACTTC
TRBJ2-3 | few | TRBD2 | TRBV15 | CAIVAGTSATDTQYF | TGTGCCATCGTCGCCGGGACTAGCGCTACAGATACGCAGTATTTT
TRBJ2-3 | - | TRBD2 | TRBV24-1 | CATSDLPGRGDTDTQYF | TGTGCCACCAGTGATTTGCCTGGGCGGGGGGACACAGATACGCAGTATTTT
TRBJ1-4 | many | - | TRBV27 | CASSLPGGHKLFF | TGTGCCAGCAGTTTACCGGGGGGACATAAACTGTTTTTT
TRBJ1-4 | many | - | TRBV18 | CASSPGENEKLFF | TGTGCCAGCTCTCCGGGAGAAAATGAAAAACTGTTTTTT
TRBJ2-1 | few | - | TRBV20-1 | CSARPLTSYNEQFF | TGCAGTGCTAGACCCCTGACAAGCTACAATGAGCAGTTCTTC
TRBJ2-1 | many | TRBD2 | TRBV7-2 | CASSQPGTTLNEQFF | TGTGCCAGCAGCCAACCGGGGACTACTCTAAATGAGCAGTTCTTC
TRBJ2-5 | many | - | TRBV2 | CASSEGSVGSQETQYF | TGTGCCAGCAGTGAAGGCTCGGTAGGGAGCCAAGAGACCCAGTACTTC